Listed below are T cell receptor beta chains from one sample, sequenced in a study of blood T cell repertoires in COVID-19. Assay: immunoSEQ multiplex PCR; the TCRdb copy retains only in-frame clones and omits some. The table records approximately 53,000 clones, 82% of them present only once. Sequenced input: peripheral blood. The receptors originated from a woman aged 55-70 years with acute or convalescent COVID-19. CDR3s include the opening cysteine and the closing phenylalanine or tryptophan. D genes are given only for firm matches. Clone size is stated in some rows and not others, as once, few, many or a class when expanded.

>TRBJ1-2|-|TRBV30|-
CAWTTGGGGYTF
TGTGCCTGGACTACGGGGGGTGGGGGCTACACCTTC
>TRBJ2-7|-|TRBV4-3|TRBD1
CASSQDRPGQGSDEQYF
TGCGCCAGCAGCCAAGATCGGCCGGGACAGGGGTCGGACGAGCAGTACTTC
>TRBJ1-1|-|TRBV7-7|TRBD1
CASSFDRGTEAFF
TGTGCTAGCAGCTTTGACAGGGGGACTGAAGCTTTCTTT
>TRBJ1-2|-|TRBV4-3|-
CASSQATANYGYTF
TGCGCCAGCAGCCAAGCGACAGCTAACTATGGCTACACCTTC
>TRBJ1-1|few|TRBV5-4|-
CASGEGVNTEAFF
TGTGCCAGCGGCGAGGGGGTGAACACTGAAGCTTTCTTT
>TRBJ1-2|-|TRBV6-5|TRBD1
CASSYLGTVNYGYTF
TGTGCCAGCAGTTACTTGGGGACAGTAAACTATGGCTACACCTTC
>TRBJ1-2|-|TRBV29-1|-
CSVEDSTNYGYTF
TGCAGCGTTGAGGACAGTACTAACTATGGCTACACCTTC
>TRBJ2-2|-|TRBV6-1|TRBD2
CASSALTSGGAGELFF
TGTGCCAGCAGTGCGCTGACTAGCGGGGGGGCCGGGGAGCTGTTTTTT
>TRBJ1-2|-|TRBV10-2|-
CASSESMGGDGYTF
TGCGCCAGCAGTGAGTCGATGGGGGGAGATGGCTACACCTTC
>TRBJ2-2|-|TRBV7-2|-
CASSSLTGRGAGELFF
TGTGCCAGCAGCTCTCTAACGGGCAGGGGGGCCGGGGAGCTGTTTTTT
>TRBJ2-1|-|TRBV7-8|TRBD2
CASSARTSGAVYNEQFF
TGTGCCAGCAGCGCGAGGACTAGCGGGGCCGTCTACAATGAGCAGTTCTTC
>TRBJ1-1|once|TRBV7-9|-
CASRSGLMNTEAFF
TGTGCCAGCAGGAGCGGATTAATGAACACTGAAGCTTTCTTT
>TRBJ1-2|-|TRBV3-1/TRBV3-2|-
CASTTGTSNYGYTF
TGTGCCAGCACCACCGGGACTTCTAACTATGGCTACACCTTC